This TCR beta chain was profiled in a study of STAT5B mutations in CD4+ large granular lymphocyte leukemia. The CDR3 has 13 residues. Between the trimmed V and J ends, which lost 0 bases and 8 bases, there was a span of 11 bases. CDR1 is MGHRA and CDR2 is YSYEKL in the germline V gene. Clones were read by immunoSEQ multiplex PCR, and TCRdb kept only the in-frame ones, dropping some. The table includes around 23,000 clones, roughly three quarters detected once. The sequence derives from a human donor in good health. The material sequenced was CD4+ T cells from blood buffy coats. This sequence joins TRBV4-1 and TRBJ2-7; D is possibly TRBD1 or TRBD2 (5 bases each). Written as DNA, the CDR3 is TGCGCCAGCAGCCAAGATGCAGGGACCAAGCAGTACTTC. This sequence encodes CASSQDAGTKQYF.